This TCR beta chain was sequenced for a study of T cells expressing NK-cell markers. Study overall: One of the eight sequenced donors was seronegative, whereas the other seven were HCMV-seropositive.

TCRdb re-called the 5' RACE reads and shows each CDR3 protein once, DNA omitted. The table for this sample gives about half a million distinct CDR3 sequences. This CDR3 comprises 14 residues. Germline V CDR1 and CDR2: DFQATT, SNEGSKA (reference sequence). This chain connects TRBV20-1 to TRBJ1-1. Sequencing was done on a sample of blood T cells: a sorted CD56 or NKG2C T cell subset, CD4+ or CD8+ T cells, or bulk PBMC T cells (not recorded which). This receptor was identified in a woman between 45 and 65 years old in good health. CDR3: CSAPRRGVGTEAFF.